Listed below are T cell receptor beta chains from one sample, sequenced in a study of cytomegalovirus exposure and HLA in healthy donors. Profiled with immunoSEQ multiplex PCR; TCRdb holds only in-frame clones, not every one. The table shows around 140,000 clones, with over 75% occurring only once. Source material: PBMCs. These receptors all stem from a woman under 40 in good health and CMV-seronegative. The CDR3 runs from the conserved cysteine through the conserved F or W. The D gene is left open where the match is weak. Clone size is shown for a subset of rows, as once, few, many or a class of expanded clone.

.	.	TRBV5-5	TRBJ2-5	TGTGCCAGCAGCTTGGTTCCGGGACTTCTTATCGGGGAGACCCAGTACTTC	CASSLVPGLLIGETQYF
few	.	TRBV4-1	TRBJ1-6	TGCGCCAGCAGCCAAGAGGTGGGAACAGGGAGCACCTATAATTCACCCCTCCACTTT	CASSQEVGTGSTYNSPLHF
.	TRBD1	TRBV13	TRBJ1-2	TGTGCCAGCAGCCGGGACAGGGGGAACTATGGCTACACCTTC	CASSRDRGNYGYTF
.	.	TRBV18	TRBJ2-4	TGTGCCAGCTCACCAATGGACTCCCGAGTGGGAAACATTCAGTACTTC	CASSPMDSRVGNIQYF
.	.	TRBV19	TRBJ1-5	TGTGCCAGTAGAAAAACTCGGGGAAGCAATCAGCCCCAGCATTTT	CASRKTRGSNQPQHF
few	TRBD1	TRBV4-3	TRBJ1-1	TGCGCCAGCAGCCAATTTGTCATCGGGACAGGGGGCACTGAAGCTTTCTTT	CASSQFVIGTGGTEAFF
.	TRBD1	TRBV19	TRBJ2-7	TGTGCCAGTAGTGGGACAGGGGAAGCCTACGAGCAGTACTTC	CASSGTGEAYEQYF
.	.	TRBV18	TRBJ1-5	TGTGCCAGCTCATTTAGCGGTAGCAATCAGCCCCAGCATTTT	CASSFSGSNQPQHF
.	.	TRBV7-9	TRBJ1-3	TGTGCCAGCAGCCTGGCAGGGACTGGAAACACCATATATTTT	CASSLAGTGNTIYF
.	.	TRBV19	TRBJ1-6	TGTGCCAGTAGTACTCAGGATTCACCCCTCCACTTT	CASSTQDSPLHF
.	.	TRBV27	TRBJ1-1	TGTGCCAGCGGACAGATCATGAACACTGAAGCTTTCTTT	CASGQIMNTEAFF
.	TRBD1	TRBV10-1	TRBJ1-1	TGCGCCAGCAGTGCGGGACAGGGTTGGACTGAAGCTTTCTTT	CASSAGQGWTEAFF
few	.	TRBV7-2	TRBJ2-2	TGTGCCAGCAGCCGGATCGGGGGCACCGGGGAGCTGTTTTTT	CASSRIGGTGELFF
.	TRBD2	TRBV7-8	TRBJ2-5	TGTGCCAGCAGTTCGACTAGCGGGAGGCCTCCTCCAGGAGAGACCCAGTACTTC	CASSSTSGRPPPGETQYF
.	.	TRBV29-1	TRBJ1-2	TGCAGCGCCACCCGACAGCTCTATGGCTACACCTTC	CSATRQLYGYTF
.	TRBD2	TRBV18	TRBJ2-5	TGTGCCAGCTCACCCGGACTAGCGGGGAAAGAGACCCAGTACTTC	CASSPGLAGKETQYF
.	TRBD1	TRBV5-6	TRBJ2-7	TGTGCCAGCAGCCACGACAGGGTTTACGAGCAGTACTTC	CASSHDRVYEQYF
.	TRBD1	TRBV20-1	TRBJ1-2	TGCAGTGCTGACAGGGGACAAGGCTACACCTTC	CSADRGQGYTF
.	TRBD1	TRBV18	TRBJ2-1	TGTGCCAGCTCACCTCCTGGGACAGGGGCGCGCCATGAGCAGTTCTTC	CASSPPGTGARHEQFF
.	.	TRBV2	TRBJ1-5	TGTGCCAGCAGGGACCGGGAAGCCGATCAGCCCCAGCATTTT	CASRDREADQPQHF
.	.	TRBV7-2	TRBJ2-5	TGTGCCAGCAGCCTAGGAGGGGGCGCGGAGACCCAGTACTTC	CASSLGGGAETQYF
.	TRBD1	TRBV11-2	TRBJ1-3	TGTGCCAGCAGCACCCGGACAGGTTTCGGAAACACCATATATTTT	CASSTRTGFGNTIYF
once	.	TRBV11-1	TRBJ2-1	TGTGCCAGCAGCTCCTCCCCGCGCGAGAATGAGCAGTTCTTC	CASSSSPRENEQFF
once	.	TRBV5-4	TRBJ2-5	TGTGCCAGCAGCTTGGGAGGGCTCCAAGAGACCCAGTACTTC	CASSLGGLQETQYF
.	.	TRBV6-5	TRBJ1-2	TGTGCCAGCAGTTACCGGGGAACGGGAGGCTACACCTTC	CASSYRGTGGYTF
.	TRBD1	TRBV5-5	TRBJ2-4	TGTGCCAGCAGCTACCGACAGGGTGTAGCCAAAAACATTCAGTACTTC	CASSYRQGVAKNIQYF
once	TRBD1	TRBV9	TRBJ2-1	TGTGCCAGCAGCGTAGCAGTTGGCAGGGGGTCTACGCAGAGCTCCTACAATGAGCAGTTCTTC	CASSVAVGRGSTQSSYNEQFF
.	TRBD1	TRBV9	TRBJ2-7	TGTGCCAGCAGCGTGGGGACAGCATGGGAGCAGTACTTC	CASSVGTAWEQYF
.	TRBD1	TRBV4-1	TRBJ1-5	TGCGCCAGCAGCCAGGTCTCAGGGGGTAATCAGCCCCAGCATTTT	CASSQVSGGNQPQHF
.	.	TRBV18	TRBJ2-7	TGTGCCAGCTCACCAGCCCGGGGGGCAGGCTACGAGCAGTACTTC	CASSPARGAGYEQYF
few	TRBD1	TRBV11-2	TRBJ2-4	TGTGCCAGCAGCCGTACAACGGGACAGGGGAGGAACATTCAGTACTTC	CASSRTTGQGRNIQYF
.	TRBD1	TRBV15	TRBJ1-2	TGTGCCACCAGCAGAGATAGACAGGGAAGCGGCTACACCTTC	CATSRDRQGSGYTF
.	.	TRBV4-3	TRBJ2-7	TGCGCCAGCAGCCAAGAGCGGGGCGGCTACGAGCAGTACTTC	CASSQERGGYEQYF
many	.	TRBV5-6	TRBJ2-3	TGTGCCAGCAGCCAGGCAAATACGCAGTATTTT	CASSQANTQYF
.	.	TRBV5-1	TRBJ1-4	TGCGCCAGCCCCCTTCCCCGGGGGGGTGAGGAAAAACTGTTTTTT	CASPLPRGGEEKLFF
once	.	TRBV7-2	TRBJ1-1	TGTGCCAGCAGGGTGGGGGCCGAGAACACTGAAGCTTTCTTT	CASRVGAENTEAFF
.	TRBD1	TRBV29-1	TRBJ2-7	TGCAGCGTTGAAGTGGAGTCGGGACAGGGGTACGAGCAGTACTTC	CSVEVESGQGYEQYF